These 24 T cell receptor beta chains were sequenced from one sample in a study of T cell responses to AZD1222 COVID-19 vaccine. The data were produced by immunoSEQ multiplex PCR, yet TCRdb's version contains in-frame clones alone and is incomplete. The profile covers about 160,000 clones, with approximately 88% appearing a single time and 4% to 4.5% taken by the ten largest. The sample here was peripheral blood, taken 28 days after the second AZD1222 dose. Every receptor here comes from an adult who received the AZD1222 COVID-19 vaccine.

The chain couples TRBV2 to TRBJ1-2; 7 bases map to TRBD1. Per germline, CDR1 SNHLY and CDR2 FYNNEI. The CDR3 length is 13 residues. V lost 7 bases and J lost 5; bases outside the gene matches: 7. CDR3 residues: CASTLQGRYGYTF. CDR3 DNA: TGTGCCAGCACGCTACAGGGGCGGTATGGCTACACCTTC.

J is TRBJ1-2 and V is TRBV30; 7 nucleotides line up with TRBD1. With V trimmed by 5 bases and J by 4 bases, 1 base remained unmatched. Germline V gene sequence: CDR1 GTSNPN, CDR2 SVGIG (reference sequence). The CDR3 has 11 amino acids. CDR3 coding DNA: TGTGCCTGGGGACAGGTCTATGGCTACACCTTC. Translated: CAWGQVYGYTF.

V and J are TRBV3-1 (or the pseudogene TRBV3-2) and TRBJ2-3; D uncertain. Per the germline V gene, CDR1 is LGHDT and CDR2 is YNNKEL (reference sequence). Between the trimmed V and J ends, which lost 0 bases and 5 bases, there was a span of 9 bases. The CDR3 spans 14 residues. The CDR3 reads CASSQDLSRDTQYF. CDR3 DNA sequence: TGTGCCAGCAGCCAAGATTTAAGTCGAGATACGCAGTATTTT.

This chain connects TRBV7-8 to TRBJ1-3, with 9 bases aligning to TRBD1. The germline V gene has CDR1 SGHVS and CDR2 FQNEAQ. This CDR3 is built from 16 residues. After removal of 5 bases from V and 2 bases from J, the junction contained 7 bases not matched to a gene. CDR3 region: CASSLGQGRTGNTIYF. The DNA for the CDR3 is TGTGCCAGCAGCCTGGGACAGGGTCGAACTGGAAACACCATATATTTT.

The chain couples TRBV27 to TRBJ1-6; 7 bases fit TRBD1. Trimming at V came to 4 bases and at J to 9 bases, leaving 12 bases not matched to a gene. Looked up from germline, CDR1 is MNHEY and CDR2 is SMNVEV (reference sequence). The CDR3 length is 16 residues. The CDR3 loop reads CASSYTAQGSGSPLHF. In DNA, the CDR3 is TGTGCCAGCAGTTACACTGCACAGGGGAGCGGTTCACCCCTCCACTTT.

The gene calls are TRBV30 and TRBJ1-3; D remains ambiguous. With 3 bases removed from V and 4 bases from J, the gap between germline ends came to 7 bases. CDR3 length: 12 residues. Germline V lookup: CDR1 GTSNPN, CDR2 SVGIG (reference sequence). CDR3 DNA: TGTGCCTGGAGCTGGGTAGGAAACACCATATATTTT. It specifies CAWSWVGNTIYF.

The J gene is TRBJ1-5, the V gene TRBV6-2 or TRBV6-3, with D hard to call. CDR3 length: 13 amino acids. CDR1 and CDR2 (germline): MNHEY, SVGEGT. The ends were cut back, 4 bases at V and 7 bases at J, with 11 bases in the middle. The DNA of the CDR3 is TGTGCCAGCAGTTCTTCAGGAGCCCAGCCCCAGCATTTT. Translation gives CASSSSGAQPQHF.

This clone has just one count. This chain links TRBV6-1 with TRBJ2-3; 11 bases match TRBD2. J lost 2 bases, V lost 0 bases, and 4 bases had no gene match. Germline-derived CDR1 and CDR2 are MNHNS and SASEGT. This CDR3 has 17 residues. CDR3 in amino acids: CASSEAGLAGLTDTQYF. The CDR3 DNA follows: TGTGCCAGCAGTGAAGCCGGACTAGCGGGTCTCACAGATACGCAGTATTTT.

This clone was seen more than once but under ten times. V gene TRBV27 combines with J gene TRBJ1-5, with a weak D call TRBD1 (5 bases). V lost 3 bases and J 9 bases, leaving 15 bases between the germline ends. This CDR3 region has 14 residues. Germline CDR1 MNHEY, CDR2 SMNVEV (reference sequence). The DNA of the CDR3 is TGTGCCAGCAGTTTCACTCAGGGTCGGGGGCCCCAGCATTTT. Translated: CASSFTQGRGPQHF.

The chain is built from TRBV9 and TRBJ2-1, with D uncertain. This CDR3 has 13 residues. Germline V gene sequence: CDR1 SGDLS, CDR2 YYNGEE. The V and J ends lost 4 bases and 8 bases respectively, with 13 bases between them. As DNA, the CDR3 is TGTGCCAGCAGCCCTCCGTCTCTGGATGAGCAGTTCTTC. It translates to CASSPPSLDEQFF.

The chain carries TRBV5-4 and TRBJ2-7, with TRBD2 matching over 10 bases. In germline, CDR1 is SGHNT, CDR2 YYREEE (reference sequence). V was pared by 3 bases and J by 7 bases, with 13 bases of the junction left unmatched. The CDR3 spans 16 residues. This chain's CDR3 is CASSSLAGGHLGEQYF. The CDR3 nucleotides read TGTGCCAGCAGCTCATTAGCGGGGGGCCACCTAGGGGAGCAGTACTTC.

The chain is built from TRBV9 and TRBJ2-5; 12 nucleotides align to TRBD2. V gave up 4 bases and J gave up 5 bases; unmatched junction bases: 6. There are 15 residues in the CDR3. Looked up from germline, CDR1 is SGDLS and CDR2 is YYNGEE. The CDR3 bases are TGTGCCAGCAGCAAAACTAGCGGGGGGAGCGAGACCCAGTACTTC. Amino acids: CASSKTSGGSETQYF.

This chain connects TRBV5-4 to TRBJ1-2; D possibly corresponds to TRBD1 (5 bases). Germline V gene sequence: CDR1 SGHNT, CDR2 YYREEE (reference sequence). The CDR3 length is 13 residues. Trimming removed 4 bases from V and 0 bases from J, with 7 bases in between. The CDR3 here is CASSTGPNYGYTF. CDR3 nucleotides: TGTGCCAGCAGCACAGGACCTAACTATGGCTACACCTTC.

The CDR3 DNA follows: TGCAGTGCTAGTAAACCGACAGTCTCTGGAAACACCATATATTTT. Its translation: CSASKPTVSGNTIYF. V and J are TRBV20-1 and TRBJ1-3, with D possibly TRBD1 on 5 matching bases. This CDR3 comprises 15 residues. Germline V gene sequence: CDR1 DFQATT, CDR2 SNEGSKA (reference sequence). V lost 3 bases and J lost 0, with 12 bases in between.

The chain combines TRBV5-1 with TRBJ2-1; 9 bases align to TRBD2. The length of the CDR3 is 15 residues. The germline CDR1 and CDR2 sequences are SGHRS and YFSETQ. V lost 4 bases to trimming and J lost 5 bases; unmatched junction nucleotides: 7. The DNA for the CDR3 is TGCGCCAGCAGCCCCGTGGCTAGCGGGGACAATGAGCAGTTCTTC. As protein: CASSPVASGDNEQFF.

V usage is TRBV19 and J usage is TRBJ1-2; 9 nucleotides match TRBD1. The CDR3 length is 14 residues. The junction had 7 bases not matched to a gene; V was cut back by 5 bases and J by 6 bases. The germline V gene encodes CDR1 LNHDA and CDR2 SQIVND (reference sequence). This chain's CDR3 is CASSLGTGPHGYTF. DNA for the CDR3: TGTGCCAGTAGTCTCGGGACAGGGCCTCATGGCTACACCTTC.

The chain uses TRBV9 and TRBJ1-2; no firm D call. Trimming left V 0 bases short and J 8 bases short, with 20 bases between. Germline CDR1 is SGDLS and CDR2 is YYNGEE. The CDR3 is 16 residues long. The CDR3 DNA sequence: TGTGCCAGCAGCGTAGGATTTGGTGACACAACCTACGGCTACACCTTC. Amino acid sequence: CASSVGFGDTTYGYTF.

This chain connects TRBV7-9 to TRBJ1-6, with D unresolved. V shed 5 bases and J shed 7 bases, with 6 bases lying between them. Germline CDR1 reads SEHNR; CDR2 reads FQNEAQ (reference sequence). The CDR3 length is 12 residues. CDR3 sequence: CASSPENSPLHF. The DNA for the CDR3 is TGTGCCAGCAGCCCAGAAAATTCACCCCTCCACTTT.

There are a few counts of this clone. The V and J genes are TRBV10-3 and TRBJ1-2; D possibly corresponds to TRBD1 (5 bases). CDR1 is ENHRY and CDR2 is SYGVKD in the germline V gene. V was trimmed by 6 bases and J by 4 bases, leaving 12 bases between them. This CDR3 spans 13 amino acids. This CDR3 reads CAISYDSVYGYTF. The CDR3 DNA sequence: TGTGCCATCAGCTACGACAGCGTCTATGGCTACACCTTC.

The rearrangement links TRBV9 to TRBJ2-3; D unresolved. Germline V CDR1 and CDR2: SGDLS, YYNGEE. The CDR3 spans 12 residues. V was trimmed by 3 bases and J by 2 bases, leaving 4 bases between them. CDR3 bases: TGTGCCAGCAGCGCCATCACAGATACGCAGTATTTT. It translates to CASSAITDTQYF.

The genes are TRBV9 and TRBJ2-7; tentatively, D is TRBD1 or TRBD2 (5 bases each). The CDR3 sequence is 14 residues long. Germline CDR1 is SGDLS and CDR2 is YYNGEE. The germline V and J ends were trimmed by 4 bases and 3 bases, with 14 bases remaining between them. CDR3 loop: CASSPRVGVYEQYF. For the CDR3, the DNA is TGTGCCAGCAGCCCACGCGTGGGGGTCTACGAGCAGTACTTC.

The rearrangement joins TRBV5-1 to TRBJ1-6; no clear D gene. Germline loops: CDR1 SGHRS, CDR2 YFSETQ. This CDR3 has 13 amino acids. The V end lost 0 bases, the J end lost 6 bases, and 4 bases lay between the germline ends. CDR3 coding DNA: TGCGCCAGCAGCTTGGAGTTTAATTCACCCCTCCACTTT. It yields the protein CASSLEFNSPLHF.

V gene TRBV29-1 combines with J gene TRBJ2-1, with D uncertain. Between the trimmed V and J ends, which lost 6 bases and 9 bases, there was a span of 12 bases. In germline, CDR1 is SQVTM, CDR2 ANQGSEA. The length of the CDR3 is 11 residues. CDR3 coding DNA: TGCAGCGTCTCCTCGCTTGGTGAGCAGTTCTTC. As protein: CSVSSLGEQFF.

This clone was observed a few times. The chain has TRBV2 and TRBJ1-3; D possibly corresponds to TRBD1 (5 bases). The V gene lost 6 bases and the J gene lost 0 bases, with 9 bases spanning the gap. This CDR3 region has 14 residues. From germline, CDR1 is SNHLY and CDR2 FYNNEI. CDR3 protein: CASRATASGNTIYF. The CDR3 coding sequence is TGTGCCAGCAGGGCGACAGCCTCTGGAAACACCATATATTTT.